What follows is one T cell receptor (beta chain) and its context. The antigen remains unidentified. The germline gene is not matched at one end of the junction; a read error may be the cause. The entry originates in a study of CD8+CD57+ T cells in acquired aplastic anemia. CDR1 and CDR2 (germline): SGHTA, FQGTGA. The CDR3 extends over 14 amino acids. Genomic DNA templated the TCR beta VDJ and CDR3 profiling. TCRdb recomputed calls from the reads with MiXCR, one row per CDR3 protein. Of a few hundred thousand distinct CDR3 sequences listed, approximately 86% are singletons. Sequencing involved patients with CD8+CD57+ cell expansion previously shown by flow cytometry. Overall study results and limits: The number of CD8+ CDR3 sequences shared by patients and controls was around 30. Patients did not significantly differ from controls in CD8+ Simpson's diversity.

The sequenced material came from sorted CD4+, CD8+, or CD8+CD57+ T cells (not recorded which) from PBMCs. This sequence originates from a human donor with aplastic anemia. The chain uses TRBV7-3 and TRBJ1-6; D call uncertain. In DNA form, the CDR3 reads TGTGCCAGCTGCTTCGGGGAATATAATTCACCCCTCCACTTT. Translation gives CASCFGEYNSPLHF.